Listed below are T cell receptor beta chains from one sample, sequenced in a study of a mutant IDH1 vaccine in newly diagnosed glioma. These receptors' antigens are unknown. Repertoires were generated with immunoSEQ multiplex PCR, while TCRdb's copy carries only in-frame clones and drops some. The data show more than 55,000 clones, with around 82% seen just once and 2.5% to 3.5% held by the top ten. Sequencing was performed on PBMCs, taken from a glioma patient whose treatment included an IDH1 peptide vaccine. The receptors were gathered from a woman under 30 with glioma. Some clones in this sample may be carry-over from other donors' samples. CDR3s include the opening cysteine and the closing phenylalanine or tryptophan. The D gene is left open where the match is weak. For some rows the clone size is stated as once, few or many, or as a class when expanded; others skip it.

NA TRBJ2-1 TRBV5-6 14 TRBD1 CASILGDSYNEQFF TGTGCCAGCATTCTCGGGGACAGCTACAATGAGCAGTTCTTC
NA TRBJ1-2 TRBV30 13 NA CAGHSGHNYGYTF TGTGCCGGCCACTCGGGACATAACTATGGCTACACCTTC
NA TRBJ2-1 TRBV7-9 11 NA CASSSLNEQFF TGTGCCAGCAGCTCCCTTAATGAGCAGTTCTTC
NA TRBJ1-5 TRBV7-2 16 TRBD1 CASSPPTGQVGQPQHF TGTGCCAGCAGCCCACCGACAGGGCAGGTGGGTCAGCCCCAGCATTTT
NA TRBJ1-5 TRBV5-4 15 NA CASSLDGASNQPQHF TGTGCCAGCAGCTTGGATGGGGCGAGCAATCAGCCCCAGCATTTT
NA TRBJ2-2 TRBV9 14 TRBD1 CASRGTENTGELFF TGTGCCAGCAGGGGGACAGAGAACACCGGGGAGCTGTTTTTT
NA TRBJ1-1 TRBV21-1 14 NA CASIQGARNTEAFF TGTGCCAGCATCCAGGGGGCCCGAAACACTGAAGCTTTCTTT
NA TRBJ2-2 TRBV5-1 15 NA CASRAGPANTGELFF TGCGCCAGCCGGGCAGGCCCCGCGAACACCGGGGAGCTGTTTTTT
NA TRBJ1-2 TRBV30 13 NA CAWSGRRGFGYTF TGTGCCTGGAGTGGTCGGCGCGGCTTTGGCTACACCTTC
NA TRBJ2-7 TRBV12-5 11 NA CASQRSYEQYF TGTGCTTCCCAGCGGTCCTACGAGCAGTACTTC
once TRBJ2-7 TRBV5-6 13 NA CASTPGVPYEQYF TGTGCCAGCACCCCGGGGGTTCCCTACGAGCAGTACTTC
NA TRBJ1-2 TRBV5-8 12 NA CASSFRYNGYTF TGTGCCAGCAGCTTCAGGTATAATGGCTACACCTTC
few TRBJ1-6 TRBV30 14 NA CAWSVQSYNSPLHF TGTGCCTGGAGTGTCCAGTCGTATAATTCACCCCTCCACTTT
NA TRBJ2-7 TRBV6-6 15 TRBD1 CASSGRDRGAYEQYF TGTGCCAGCAGTGGCAGGGACAGGGGGGCCTACGAGCAGTACTTC
NA TRBJ2-7 TRBV18 12 NA CASSQVSYEQYF TGTGCCAGCTCACAAGTATCCTACGAGCAGTACTTC
NA TRBJ1-3 TRBV6-1 14 NA CASSEGGSGNTIYF TGTGCCAGCAGTGAAGGGGGCTCTGGAAACACCATATATTTT
NA TRBJ1-5 TRBV30 14 NA CAWSVGGGNQPQHF TGTGCCTGGAGTGTTGGAGGAGGCAATCAGCCCCAGCATTTT
NA TRBJ1-5 TRBV6-6 15 NA CASSAGGEGNQPQHF TGTGCCAGCAGTGCAGGCGGGGAAGGCAATCAGCCCCAGCATTTT
NA TRBJ2-3 TRBV9 15 NA CASSVRTVYTDTQYF TGTGCCAGCAGCGTCCGGACAGTCTACACAGATACGCAGTATTTT
NA TRBJ2-7 TRBV27 13 NA CASSLGQSYEQYF TGTGCCAGCAGTTTAGGGCAAAGCTACGAGCAGTACTTC
NA TRBJ1-1 TRBV19 14 TRBD1 CASSNGDRNTEAFF TGTGCCAGTAGTAACGGGGACAGGAACACTGAAGCTTTCTTT
NA TRBJ1-2 TRBV9 15 TRBD1 CASSPRGQGLYGYTF TGTGCCAGCAGCCCCCGGGGACAGGGGCTCTATGGCTACACCTTC
NA TRBJ2-7 TRBV5-1 14 TRBD1 CASSPDRASYEQYF TGCGCCAGCAGCCCGGACAGGGCGTCCTACGAGCAGTACTTC
NA TRBJ2-7 TRBV11-2 16 NA CASSPIVASTDYEQYF TGTGCCAGCAGTCCGATCGTGGCCTCGACTGATTACGAGCAGTACTTC
once TRBJ2-3 TRBV5-4 17 TRBD2 CASSPGTSATSTDTQYF TGTGCCAGCAGCCCTGGGACTAGCGCAACCAGCACAGATACGCAGTATTTT
NA TRBJ2-7 TRBV19 14 TRBD2 CASTSGSPSYEQYF TGTGCCAGTACGAGCGGGAGCCCCTCCTACGAGCAGTACTTC
once TRBJ2-7 TRBV13 12 NA CASSLGKAGQYF TGTGCCAGCAGCTTAGGCAAGGCGGGGCAGTACTTC
once TRBJ1-1 TRBV10-3 14 TRBD1 CAISWGQGNTEAFF TGTGCCATCAGCTGGGGACAGGGAAACACTGAAGCTTTCTTT
NA TRBJ2-1 TRBV4-3 17 TRBD2 CASSQDWLAGTYNEQFF TGCGCCAGCAGCCAAGATTGGTTAGCGGGAACCTACAATGAGCAGTTCTTC
NA TRBJ1-3 TRBV27 15 NA CASSLSGSSGNTIYF TGTGCCAGCAGTTTATCTGGGTCCTCTGGAAACACCATATATTTT
NA TRBJ2-5 TRBV25-1 15 NA CASSQPDGEEETQYF TGTGCCAGCAGTCAACCGGACGGGGAGGAAGAGACCCAGTACTTC
NA TRBJ2-5 TRBV30 13 NA CAWSVTGRETQYF TGTGCCTGGAGTGTAACAGGGAGGGAGACCCAGTACTTC
NA TRBJ2-7 TRBV19 15 NA CASSIPRGRALEQYF TGTGCCAGTAGTATTCCAAGGGGGAGGGCCCTCGAGCAGTACTTC
NA TRBJ2-7 TRBV7-9 15 TRBD2 CASCKEGLAGDRQYF TGTGCCAGCTGCAAAGAGGGACTAGCGGGAGATCGGCAGTACTTC
NA TRBJ1-3 TRBV6-5 15 TRBD1 CASSRDRGSGNTIYF TGTGCCAGCAGTCGGGACAGGGGGAGTGGAAACACCATATATTTT
NA TRBJ2-7 TRBV19 14 NA CASSILRGAYEQYF TGTGCCAGTAGTATACTAAGGGGGGCCTACGAGCAGTACTTC
NA TRBJ1-1 TRBV7-2 14 NA CASSLSGGNTEAFF TGTGCCAGCAGCTTATCAGGCGGAAACACTGAAGCTTTCTTT
NA TRBJ1-2 TRBV6-5 16 TRBD1 CASSYSGQGAGYGYTF TGTGCCAGCAGTTACTCCGGACAGGGGGCTGGCTATGGCTACACCTTC
NA TRBJ2-3 TRBV6-4 15 TRBD1 CASSDSGQGSDTQYF TGTGCCAGCAGTGACTCCGGACAGGGGTCAGATACGCAGTATTTT
NA TRBJ1-2 TRBV12-5 13 NA CASGLVTTEGYTF TGTGCTAGTGGTTTGGTGACCACTGAGGGCTACACCTTC
NA TRBJ2-5 TRBV21-1 15 NA CASRKGLLMLETQYF TGTGCCAGCAGGAAAGGTCTCCTGATGCTAGAGACCCAGTACTTC
NA TRBJ1-6 TRBV6-1 13 NA CASSEVVNSPLHF TGTGCCAGCAGTGAAGTAGTGAATTCACCCCTCCACTTT
NA TRBJ2-1 TRBV27 15 NA CASSELGARIGEQFF TGTGCCAGCAGTGAACTAGGCGCTAGGATAGGGGAGCAGTTCTTC
NA TRBJ2-1 TRBV5-6 16 NA CASSYWGSKGANEQFF TGTGCCAGCAGCTACTGGGGCTCCAAAGGGGCCAATGAGCAGTTCTTC
NA TRBJ1-1 TRBV30 10 NA CAWRAREAFF TGTGCCTGGAGGGCCAGAGAAGCTTTCTTT